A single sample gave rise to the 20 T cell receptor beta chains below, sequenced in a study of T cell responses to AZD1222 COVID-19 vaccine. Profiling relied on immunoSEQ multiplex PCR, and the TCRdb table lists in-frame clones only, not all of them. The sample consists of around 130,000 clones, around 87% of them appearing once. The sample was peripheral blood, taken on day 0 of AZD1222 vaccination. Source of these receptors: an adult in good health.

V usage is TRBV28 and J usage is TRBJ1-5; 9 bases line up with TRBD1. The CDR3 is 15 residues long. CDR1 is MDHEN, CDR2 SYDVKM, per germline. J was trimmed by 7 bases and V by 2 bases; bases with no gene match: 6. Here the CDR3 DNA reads TGTGCCAGCAGTTTACAACAGGGGGCGTGGCAGCCCCAGCATTTT. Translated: CASSLQQGAWQPQHF.

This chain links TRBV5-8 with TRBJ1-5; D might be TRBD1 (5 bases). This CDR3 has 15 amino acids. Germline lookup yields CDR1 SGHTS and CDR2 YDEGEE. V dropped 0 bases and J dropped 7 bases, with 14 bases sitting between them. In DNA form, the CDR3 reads TGTGCCAGCAGCTTGGGGCAGGGCTTAGGCCAGCCCCAGCATTTT. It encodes CASSLGQGLGQPQHF. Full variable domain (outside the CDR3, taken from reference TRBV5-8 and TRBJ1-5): EAGVTQSPTHLIKTRGQQATLRCSPISGHTSVYWYQQALGLGLQFLLWYDEGEERNRGNFPPRFSGRQFPNYSSELNVNALELEDSALYLCASSLGQGLGQPQHFGDGTRLSIL.

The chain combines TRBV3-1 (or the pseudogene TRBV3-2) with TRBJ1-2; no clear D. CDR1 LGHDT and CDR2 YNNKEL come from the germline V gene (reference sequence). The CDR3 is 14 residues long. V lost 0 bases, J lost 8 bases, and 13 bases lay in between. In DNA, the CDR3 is TGTGCCAGCAGCCAAGATCGGCCGGCGAGGGGCTACACCTTC. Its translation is CASSQDRPARGYTF.

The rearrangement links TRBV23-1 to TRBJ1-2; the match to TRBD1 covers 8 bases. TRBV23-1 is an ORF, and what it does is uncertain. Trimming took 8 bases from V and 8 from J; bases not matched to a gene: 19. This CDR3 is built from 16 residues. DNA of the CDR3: TGCGCCAGCTCTCTCAGGGATAGGAGGACAGGGCAAGGCTACACCTTC. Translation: CASSLRDRRTGQGYTF.

The CDR3 bases are TGTGCCAGCAGCTTTCAGAGCTCCTACGAGCAGTACTTC. Its translation is CASSFQSSYEQYF. The chain carries TRBV5-4 and TRBJ2-7, with D unclear. The length of the CDR3 is 13 residues. V was pared by 2 bases and J by 0 bases, with 6 bases between. Germline V gives CDR1 SGHNT, CDR2 YYREEE (reference sequence).

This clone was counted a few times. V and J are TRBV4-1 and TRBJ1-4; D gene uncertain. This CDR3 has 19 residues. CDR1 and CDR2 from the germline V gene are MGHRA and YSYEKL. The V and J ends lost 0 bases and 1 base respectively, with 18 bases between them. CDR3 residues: CASSQDPLETLETNEKLFF. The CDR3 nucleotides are TGCGCCAGCAGCCAAGATCCCTTAGAGACGCTGGAAACTAATGAAAAACTGTTTTTT.

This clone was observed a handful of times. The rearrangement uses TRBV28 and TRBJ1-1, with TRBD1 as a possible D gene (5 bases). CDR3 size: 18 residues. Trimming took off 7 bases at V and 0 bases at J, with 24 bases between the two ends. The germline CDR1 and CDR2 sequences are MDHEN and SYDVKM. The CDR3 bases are TGTGCCAGCACCTCCCGCGGGGCAGGTCGCAGAGTGAACACTGAAGCTTTCTTT. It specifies CASTSRGAGRRVNTEAFF.

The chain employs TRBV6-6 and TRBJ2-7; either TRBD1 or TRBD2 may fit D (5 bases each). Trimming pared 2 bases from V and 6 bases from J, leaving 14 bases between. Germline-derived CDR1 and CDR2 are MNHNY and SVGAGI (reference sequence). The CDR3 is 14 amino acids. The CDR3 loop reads CASSYVGTSIEQYF. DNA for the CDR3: TGTGCCAGCAGTTACGTCGGGACCTCCATCGAGCAGTACTTC.

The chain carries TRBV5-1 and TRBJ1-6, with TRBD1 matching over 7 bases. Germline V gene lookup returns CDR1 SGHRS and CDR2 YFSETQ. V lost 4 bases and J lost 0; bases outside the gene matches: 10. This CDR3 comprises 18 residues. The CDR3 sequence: CASSEAGTASSYNSPLHF. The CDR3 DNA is TGCGCCAGCAGCGAGGCCGGGACAGCTAGCTCCTATAATTCACCCCTCCACTTT.

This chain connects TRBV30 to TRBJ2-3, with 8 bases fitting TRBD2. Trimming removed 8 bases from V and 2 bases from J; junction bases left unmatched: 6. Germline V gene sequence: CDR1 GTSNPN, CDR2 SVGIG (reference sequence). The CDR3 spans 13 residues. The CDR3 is CALSGAITDTQYF. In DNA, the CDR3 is TGTGCCCTTAGCGGGGCCATCACAGATACGCAGTATTTT.

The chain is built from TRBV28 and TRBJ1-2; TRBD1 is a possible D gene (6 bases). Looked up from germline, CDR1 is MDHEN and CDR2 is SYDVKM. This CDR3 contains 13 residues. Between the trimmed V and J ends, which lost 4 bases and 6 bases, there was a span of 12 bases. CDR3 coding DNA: TGTGCCAGCAGTTGGGGAGGGGGGAATGGCTACACCTTC. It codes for CASSWGGGNGYTF.

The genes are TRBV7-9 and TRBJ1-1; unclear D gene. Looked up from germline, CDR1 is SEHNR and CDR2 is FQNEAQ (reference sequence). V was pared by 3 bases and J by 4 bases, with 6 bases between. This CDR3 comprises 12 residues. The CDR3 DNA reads TGTGCCAGCAGCTTGGATGGCACTGAAGCTTTCTTT. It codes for CASSLDGTEAFF.

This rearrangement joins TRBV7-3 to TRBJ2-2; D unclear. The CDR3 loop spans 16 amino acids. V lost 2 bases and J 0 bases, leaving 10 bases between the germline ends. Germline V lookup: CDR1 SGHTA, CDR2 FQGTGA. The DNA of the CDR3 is TGTGCCAGCAGCTTATTCGGCAGCTCGAACACCGGGGAGCTGTTTTTT. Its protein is CASSLFGSSNTGELFF. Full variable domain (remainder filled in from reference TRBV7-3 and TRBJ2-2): GAGVSQTPSNKVTEKGKYVELRCDPISGHTALYWYRQSLGQGPEFLIYFQGTGAADDSGLPNDRFFAVRPEGSVSTLKIQRTERGDSAVYLCASSLFGSSNTGELFFGEGSRLTVL.

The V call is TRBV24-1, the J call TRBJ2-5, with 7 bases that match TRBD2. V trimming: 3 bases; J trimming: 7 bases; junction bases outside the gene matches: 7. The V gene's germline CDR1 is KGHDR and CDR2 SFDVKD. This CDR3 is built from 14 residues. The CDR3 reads CATSDTSVRGTQYF. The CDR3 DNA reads TGTGCCACCAGTGATACTAGCGTACGCGGGACCCAGTACTTC.

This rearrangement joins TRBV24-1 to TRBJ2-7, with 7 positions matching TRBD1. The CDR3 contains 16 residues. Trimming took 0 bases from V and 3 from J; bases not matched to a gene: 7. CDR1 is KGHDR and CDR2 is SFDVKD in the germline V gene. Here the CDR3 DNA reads TGTGCCACCAGTGATTTGTCGGCACAGGGGAACTACGAGCAGTACTTC. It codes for CATSDLSAQGNYEQYF.

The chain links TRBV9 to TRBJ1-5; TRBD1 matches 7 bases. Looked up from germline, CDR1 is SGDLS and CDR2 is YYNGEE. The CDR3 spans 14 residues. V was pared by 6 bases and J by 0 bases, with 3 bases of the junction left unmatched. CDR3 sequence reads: CASTQGDSNQPQHF. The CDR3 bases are TGTGCCAGCACTCAGGGGGATAGCAATCAGCCCCAGCATTTT.

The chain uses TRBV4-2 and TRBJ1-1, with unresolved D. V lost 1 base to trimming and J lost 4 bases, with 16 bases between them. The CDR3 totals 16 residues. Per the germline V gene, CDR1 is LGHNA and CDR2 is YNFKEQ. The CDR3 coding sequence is TGTGCCAGCAGCCAAGGGGTTACAGATCATGCCACTGAAGCTTTCTTT. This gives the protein CASSQGVTDHATEAFF.

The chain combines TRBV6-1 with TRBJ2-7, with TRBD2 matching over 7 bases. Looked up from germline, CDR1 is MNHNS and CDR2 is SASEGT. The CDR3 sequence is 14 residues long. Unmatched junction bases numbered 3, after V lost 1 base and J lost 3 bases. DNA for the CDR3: TGTGCCAGCAGTGAAGGGGGGGGAGGCTACGAGCAGTACTTC. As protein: CASSEGGGGYEQYF.

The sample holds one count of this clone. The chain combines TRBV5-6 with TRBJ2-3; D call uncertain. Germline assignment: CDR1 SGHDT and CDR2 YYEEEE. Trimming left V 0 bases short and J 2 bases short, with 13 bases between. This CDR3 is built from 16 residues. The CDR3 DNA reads TGTGCCAGCAGCTTGGGAGGTGCTAGACTCACAGATACGCAGTATTTT. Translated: CASSLGGARLTDTQYF. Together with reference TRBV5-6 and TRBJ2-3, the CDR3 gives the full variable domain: DAGVTQSPTHLIKTRGQQVTLRCSPKSGHDTVSWYQQALGQGPQFIFQYYEEEERQRGNFPDRFSGHQFPNYSSELNVNALLLGDSALYLCASSLGGARLTDTQYFGPGTRLTVL.

In nucleotides, the CDR3 is TGTGCCAGTAGTATATTTGCCGGTAGCTCCTACGAGCAGTACTTC. Translated, it gives CASSIFAGSSYEQYF. The chain has TRBV19 and TRBJ2-7, with D uncertain. This CDR3 has 15 residues. CDR1 is LNHDA and CDR2 is SQIVND in the germline V gene (reference sequence). With 2 bases removed from V and 0 bases from J, the gap between germline ends came to 11 bases.